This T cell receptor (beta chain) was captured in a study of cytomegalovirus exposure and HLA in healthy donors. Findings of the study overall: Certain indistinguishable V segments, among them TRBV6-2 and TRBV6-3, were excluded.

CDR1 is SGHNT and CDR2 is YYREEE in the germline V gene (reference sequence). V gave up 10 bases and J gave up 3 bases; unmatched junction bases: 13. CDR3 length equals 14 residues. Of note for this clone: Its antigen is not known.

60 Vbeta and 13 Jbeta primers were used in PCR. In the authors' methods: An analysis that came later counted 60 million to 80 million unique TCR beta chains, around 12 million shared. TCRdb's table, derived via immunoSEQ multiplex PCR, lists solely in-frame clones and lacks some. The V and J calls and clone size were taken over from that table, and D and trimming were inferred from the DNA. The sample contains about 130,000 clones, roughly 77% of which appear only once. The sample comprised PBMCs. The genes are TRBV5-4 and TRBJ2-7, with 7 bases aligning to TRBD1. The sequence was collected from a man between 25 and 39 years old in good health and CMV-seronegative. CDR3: CAYSGWAGGYEQYF. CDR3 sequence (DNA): TGTGCCTACTCAGGATGGGCAGGGGGCTACGAGCAGTACTTC.